This T cell receptor beta chain originates from a study of T cells in Graves' hyperthyroidism and ophthalmopathy. Ophthalmopathy cases met thresholds of Clinical Activity Score at least 3, NOSPECS grade at least 4 and duration under 3 months. Diagnostic decisions used clinical symptoms, serum thyroxine and TRAb, thyroid ultrasound and orbital computed tomography. Authors of the study amplified TCR beta CDR3 regions from RNA transcripts. First-round RT-PCR of the TCR CDR3 relied on the HTBI primer set. TCRdb ran MiXCR on the multiplex PCR reads and lists one entry per CDR3 protein. The table includes more than 500,000 distinct CDR3 sequences, 16% detected once. This clonotype was seen at least ten times. As yet, its antigen is unknown. Notes on the study in general: Most thyroid clonotypes that were expanded above 0.001 also turned up in blood.

The germline V and J ends were trimmed by 4 bases and 2 bases, with 15 bases remaining between them. In germline, CDR1 is DFQATT, CDR2 SNEGSKA (reference sequence). The CDR3 is made up of 14 amino acids. Sequenced: blood. The chain carries TRBV20-1 and TRBJ2-7; perhaps TRBD1 as D (5 bases). The sequence was obtained from a woman in her thirties with Graves' ophthalmopathy. The DNA for the CDR3 is TGCAGTGCTACTCACCCACAGGATACCTACGAGCAGTACTTC. Protein: CSATHPQDTYEQYF.